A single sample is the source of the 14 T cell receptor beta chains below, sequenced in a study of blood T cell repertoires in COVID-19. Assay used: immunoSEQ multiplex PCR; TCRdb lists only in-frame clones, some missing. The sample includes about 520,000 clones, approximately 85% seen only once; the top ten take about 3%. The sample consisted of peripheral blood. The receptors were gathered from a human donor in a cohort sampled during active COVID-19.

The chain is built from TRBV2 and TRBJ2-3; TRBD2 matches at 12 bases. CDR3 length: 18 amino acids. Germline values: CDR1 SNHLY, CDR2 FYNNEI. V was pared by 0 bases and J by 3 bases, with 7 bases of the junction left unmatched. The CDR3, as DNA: TGTGCCAGCAGTGAAGCGCTTCGGACTAGCGGGGTGACAGATACGCAGTATTTT. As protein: CASSEALRTSGVTDTQYF.

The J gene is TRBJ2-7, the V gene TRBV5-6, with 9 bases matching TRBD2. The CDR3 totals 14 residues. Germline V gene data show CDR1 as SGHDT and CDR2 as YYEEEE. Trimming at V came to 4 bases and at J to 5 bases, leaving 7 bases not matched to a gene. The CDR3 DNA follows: TGTGCCAGCAGCAAGGGTAGCGGGAGACACGAGCAGTACTTC. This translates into CASSKGSGRHEQYF.

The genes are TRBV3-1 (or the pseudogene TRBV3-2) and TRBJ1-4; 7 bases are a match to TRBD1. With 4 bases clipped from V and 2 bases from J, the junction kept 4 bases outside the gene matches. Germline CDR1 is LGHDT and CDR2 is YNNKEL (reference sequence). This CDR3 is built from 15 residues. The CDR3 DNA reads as TGTGCCAGCAGCCTACAGGGGAAGACTAATGAAAAACTGTTTTTT. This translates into CASSLQGKTNEKLFF.

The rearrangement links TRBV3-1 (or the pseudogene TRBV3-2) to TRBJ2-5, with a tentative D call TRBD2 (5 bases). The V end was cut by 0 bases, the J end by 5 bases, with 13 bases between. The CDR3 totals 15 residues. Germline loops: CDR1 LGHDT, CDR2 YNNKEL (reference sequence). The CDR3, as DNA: TGTGCCAGCAGCCAAGATAGCGCCCTAGGGGAGACCCAGTACTTC. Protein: CASSQDSALGETQYF.

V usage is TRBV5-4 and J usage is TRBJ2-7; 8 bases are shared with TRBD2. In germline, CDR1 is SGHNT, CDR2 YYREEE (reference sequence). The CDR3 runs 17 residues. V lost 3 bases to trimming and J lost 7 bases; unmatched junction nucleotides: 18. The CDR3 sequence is CASSSPPRAGVPKEQYF. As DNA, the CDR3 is TGTGCCAGCAGCTCCCCACCGCGAGCGGGAGTCCCGAAAGAGCAGTACTTC.

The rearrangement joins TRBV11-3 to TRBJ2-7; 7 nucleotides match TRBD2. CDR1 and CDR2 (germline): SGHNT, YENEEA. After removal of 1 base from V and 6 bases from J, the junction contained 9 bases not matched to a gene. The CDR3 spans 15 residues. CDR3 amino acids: CASSLGGGSPGEQYF. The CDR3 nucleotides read TGTGCCAGCAGCTTAGGGGGGGGATCCCCAGGCGAGCAGTACTTC.

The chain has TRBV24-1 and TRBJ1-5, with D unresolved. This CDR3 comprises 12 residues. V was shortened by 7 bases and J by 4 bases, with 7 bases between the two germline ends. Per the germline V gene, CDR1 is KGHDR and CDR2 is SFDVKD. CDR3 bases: TGTGCCACCAGCCAGGTTAATCAGCCCCAGCATTTT. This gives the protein CATSQVNQPQHF.

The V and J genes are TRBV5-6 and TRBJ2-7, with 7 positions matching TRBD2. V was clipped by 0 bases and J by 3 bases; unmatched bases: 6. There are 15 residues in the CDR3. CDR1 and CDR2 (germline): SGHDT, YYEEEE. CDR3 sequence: CASSLEPSGLYEQYF. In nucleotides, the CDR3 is TGTGCCAGCAGCTTGGAGCCTAGCGGACTCTACGAGCAGTACTTC.

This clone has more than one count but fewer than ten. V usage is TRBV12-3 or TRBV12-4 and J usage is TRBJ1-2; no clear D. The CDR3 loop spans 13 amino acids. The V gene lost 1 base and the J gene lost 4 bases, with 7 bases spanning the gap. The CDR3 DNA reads TGTGCCAGCAGTTTAGTGGCAACCTATGGCTACACCTTC. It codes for CASSLVATYGYTF.

CDR3 residues: CASSLLTRSVGEQFF. In DNA form, the CDR3 reads TGTGCCAGCAGTTTATTGACTAGGAGTGTCGGTGAGCAGTTCTTC. The chain is built from TRBV28 and TRBJ2-1; D might be TRBD2 (6 bases). Germline V CDR1 and CDR2: MDHEN, SYDVKM. CDR3 length equals 15 residues. With 1 base removed from V and 9 bases from J, the gap between germline ends came to 16 bases.

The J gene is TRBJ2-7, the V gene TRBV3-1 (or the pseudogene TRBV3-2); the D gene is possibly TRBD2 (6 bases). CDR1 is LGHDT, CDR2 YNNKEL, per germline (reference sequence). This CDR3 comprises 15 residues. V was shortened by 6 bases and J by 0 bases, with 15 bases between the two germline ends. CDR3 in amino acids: CASSEADYSSYEQYF. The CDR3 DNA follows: TGTGCCAGCAGTGAAGCGGACTACAGCTCCTACGAGCAGTACTTC.

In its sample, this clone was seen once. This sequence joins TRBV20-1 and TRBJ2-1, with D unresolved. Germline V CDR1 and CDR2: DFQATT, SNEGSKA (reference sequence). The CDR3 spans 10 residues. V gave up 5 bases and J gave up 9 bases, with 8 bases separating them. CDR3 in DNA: TGCAGTGCTCATCCGGGTGAGCAGTTCTTC. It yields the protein CSAHPGEQFF.

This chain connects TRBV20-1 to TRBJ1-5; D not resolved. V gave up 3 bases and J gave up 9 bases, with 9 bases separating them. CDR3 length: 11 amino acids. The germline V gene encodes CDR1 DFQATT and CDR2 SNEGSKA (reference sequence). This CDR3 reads CSASNRGPQHF. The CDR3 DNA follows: TGCAGTGCTAGCAACCGCGGGCCCCAGCATTTT.

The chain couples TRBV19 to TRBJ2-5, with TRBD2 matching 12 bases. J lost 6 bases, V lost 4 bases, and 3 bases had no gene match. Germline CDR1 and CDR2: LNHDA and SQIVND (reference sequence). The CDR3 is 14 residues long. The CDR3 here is CASSTTSGRKTQYF. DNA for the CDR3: TGTGCCAGTAGTACAACTAGCGGGAGGAAGACCCAGTACTTC. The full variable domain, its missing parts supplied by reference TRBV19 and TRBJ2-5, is DGGITQSPKYLFRKEGQNVTLSCEQNLNHDAMYWYRQDPGQGLRLIYYSQIVNDFQKGDIAEGYSVSREKKESFPLTVTSAQKNPTAFYLCASSTTSGRKTQYFGPGTRLLVL.